The 7 T cell receptor beta chains below were found in one sample sequenced in a study of memory CD4+ T cells and cytomegalovirus serostatus (dated by TCRdb to about 2019). Single viable CD3+CD4+CD8-CD45RO+ cells were sorted as memory CD4+ T cells on a FACSAria II. To prepare the library, the immunoSEQ multiplex PCR assay was applied. The table was pulled from immuneACCESS by TCRdb, which kept in-frame rearrangements only. Such tables lose some clones; where checked, under half of the loss comes from unresolved V genes, and the rest has no known cause. In this sample the table shows some 40,000 clones, 79% of which occur a single time. The ten biggest clones cover 5.3% of the sample. The specimen was memory CD4+ T cells from blood. The receptors stem from an adult in good health and CMV-seropositive.

V is TRBV29-1 and J is TRBJ1-2, with 11 bases identical to TRBD1. This CDR3 comprises 13 residues. The germline V gene has CDR1 SQVTM and CDR2 ANQGSEA. Trimming took 6 bases from V and 4 from J; bases not matched to a gene: 4. CDR3 DNA sequence: TGCAGCGTCAGGACAGGGGGCAGCTATGGCTACACCTTC. Protein sequence: CSVRTGGSYGYTF.

Notes on this clone: Other DNA sequences of this sample code for an identical CDR3. The CDR3 reads CSVGTTGTLETQYF. CDR3 in DNA: TGCAGCGTTGGGACGACGGGGACTTTGGAGACCCAGTACTTC. J is TRBJ2-5 and V is TRBV29-1, with D tentatively TRBD2 (6 bases). The CDR3 spans 14 residues. Deletions cut 4 bases from V and 5 bases from J, with 17 bases between. The germline V gene encodes CDR1 SQVTM and CDR2 ANQGSEA.

The chain is built from TRBV7-2 and TRBJ2-1, with 15 positions matching TRBD2. The V gene's germline CDR1 is SGHTA and CDR2 FQGNSA. The CDR3 has 19 amino acids. V dropped 4 bases and J dropped 12; count of bases not matched to a gene: 19. The CDR3 coding sequence is TGTGCCAGCAGCTCCGGGGGGGGCCCGGGACTAGCGGGGGGTCCAGCGCAGTTCTTC. This codes for CASSSGGGPGLAGGPAQFF.

A remark on this clone: A read error may account for a junction end that differs from germline. The V call is TRBV7-7, the J call TRBJ2-2; TRBD2 matches 7 bases. The V gene's germline CDR1 is SSHAT and CDR2 FNYEAQ (reference sequence). CDR3 length equals 15 residues. As DNA, the CDR3 is TGTGCTAGCAGCCGCGGAGCGGGACACACCGGGGAGCTGTTTTTT. Amino acids: CASSRGAGHTGELFF.

V and J are TRBV7-8 and TRBJ1-5; D uncertain. The germline CDR1 and CDR2 sequences are SGHVS and FQNEAQ. This CDR3 contains 13 residues. Between the trimmed V and J ends, which lost 0 bases and 7 bases, there was a span of 7 bases. CDR3: CASSLALDQPQHF. The CDR3, as DNA: TGTGCCAGCAGCTTAGCTCTAGACCAGCCCCAGCATTTT.

The CDR3 loop reads CASSPRPGQTYEQYF. For the CDR3, the DNA is TGTGCCAGCAGTCCTCGCCCGGGACAGACCTACGAGCAGTACTTC. The genes are TRBV27 and TRBJ2-7; 7 positions match TRBD1. V shed 5 bases and J 2 bases; nucleotides not matched to a gene: 9. This CDR3 spans 15 amino acids. CDR1 is MNHEY, CDR2 SMNVEV, per germline (reference sequence).

This clone has just a few counts. V usage is TRBV14 and J usage is TRBJ2-1; D might be TRBD1 or TRBD2, each matching 7 bases. Trimming pared 4 bases from V and 6 bases from J, leaving 25 bases between. The CDR3 runs to 18 residues. Germline V lookup: CDR1 SGHDN, CDR2 FVKESK. The chain's CDR3 is CASSPHYGGGGIPNEQFF. The CDR3 nucleotides read TGTGCCAGCAGCCCCCATTATGGGGGAGGGGGCATACCCAATGAGCAGTTCTTC.